What follows are 2 T cell receptor beta chains derived from one specimen sequenced in a study of identical twins. One entry per CDR3 protein results from TCRdb running MiXCR on the 5' RACE reads. The sample carries about 240,000 distinct CDR3 sequences, about 10% recorded once. Source material: memory T cells sorted from blood. The receptors derive from a man aged 45-65 years in good health.

This clonotype was found many times. This chain joins TRBV27 and TRBJ2-4; D uncertain. Germline V lookup: CDR1 MNHEY, CDR2 SMNVEV (reference sequence). The CDR3 runs 15 residues. Trimming left V 5 bases short and J 4 bases short, with 15 bases between. The DNA of the CDR3 is TGTGCCAGCAGTGCAACGTCGGGTAGGAAAAACATTCAGTACTTC. It codes for CASSATSGRKNIQYF.

This clonotype showed up just a few times. V is TRBV4-2 and J is TRBJ1-6, with D hard to call. The V and J ends lost 1 base and 6 bases respectively, with 7 bases between them. CDR1 is LGHNA and CDR2 is YNFKEQ in the germline V gene. The CDR3 extends over 14 amino acids. DNA of the CDR3: TGTGCCAGCAGCCAAGTCGGGGTTAATTCACCCCTCCACTTT. It specifies CASSQVGVNSPLHF.